This record looks at one T cell receptor (beta chain) sequence and its context. This CDR3 is built from 15 residues. The data derive from a study of blood T cell repertoires in COVID-19. At the level of the study: There were acute and convalescent COVID-19 samples, and they came from the United States, Italy and Spain. Nucleic acid was either cDNA or gDNA, and it came from T cells, B-cell-depleted T cells, or PBMCs.

Original processing methods: Nucleated cell number was recorded as an estimate derived from reference gene primer amplification. Libraries were prepared by immunoSEQ multiplex PCR; TCRdb keeps only in-frame clonotypes and omits some of them. The V and J calls and clone size come from that table; D and trimming were worked out from the DNA. The sample holds under 300,000 clones, 88% seen once. The chain joins TRBV21-1 to TRBJ1-5; the tabulated D call, TRBD1, remains unverified against the DNA. TRBV21-1 is a pseudogene segment. The material sequenced was peripheral blood. This receptor was identified in a woman between 40 and 55 years old who had recovered from COVID-19. The CDR3 nucleotides are TGTGCCAGCAGCCCCCCGGGACAGGGGAATCAGCCCCAGCATTTT. It specifies CASSPPGQGNQPQHF.